The next 19 T cell receptor beta chains were all read from a single sample in a study of T cell changes during pregnancy in multiple sclerosis. Using immunoSEQ multiplex PCR, the repertoire was profiled, and TCRdb retains in-frame clones only, with some absent. Among 80,000 to 95,000 clones listed, 93% were seen once. Material: peripheral blood, obtained in the third trimester of pregnancy. These receptors were collected from a female donor in good health, enrolled as a control in a pregnancy study.

The V gene is TRBV7-8, the J gene TRBJ2-3; D ambiguous. Trimming pared 4 bases from V and 1 base from J, leaving 12 bases between. This CDR3 has 15 residues. Germline lookup yields CDR1 SGHVS and CDR2 FQNEAQ. The CDR3 nucleotides read TGTGCCAGCAGCTCTACCTTACCCCGCACAGATACGCAGTATTTT. Translation gives CASSSTLPRTDTQYF.

This chain connects TRBV4-1 to TRBJ1-2; a possible D gene is TRBD1 (6 bases). Deletions cut 0 bases from V and 7 bases from J, with 18 bases between. In germline, CDR1 is MGHRA, CDR2 YSYEKL. CDR3 length: 16 residues. The CDR3 reads CASSQEDRGIGGGYTF. The CDR3 DNA follows: TGCGCCAGCAGCCAAGAAGATCGGGGAATAGGGGGTGGCTACACCTTC.

The chain couples TRBV20-1 to TRBJ2-1; D uncertain. Per germline, CDR1 DFQATT and CDR2 SNEGSKA (reference sequence). CDR3 length: 10 residues. V shed 6 bases and J shed 10 bases, with 10 bases lying between them. Written as DNA, the CDR3 is TGCAGTGCCACTCGAGAGGAGCAGTTCTTC. It specifies CSATREEQFF.

This clone was recorded once. V gene TRBV6-5 combines with J gene TRBJ1-4, with 9 bases aligning to TRBD1. The germline CDR1 and CDR2 sequences are MNHEY and SVGAGI. J gave up 7 bases and V 6 bases, and 6 bases lay outside the gene matches. The CDR3 loop spans 14 amino acids. The CDR3 is CASSSGTGLEKLFF. CDR3 nucleotides: TGTGCCAGCAGCTCCGGGACAGGGCTTGAAAAACTGTTTTTT.

The CDR3, as DNA: TGTGCCAGCAGTTCGGTGGGGGGTTACAATGAGCAGTTCTTC. The encoded protein is CASSSVGGYNEQFF. The chain joins TRBV6-6 to TRBJ2-1; maybe TRBD2 (6 bases). Germline assignment: CDR1 MNHNY and CDR2 SVGAGI (reference sequence). Trimming took off 4 bases at V and 4 bases at J, with 11 bases between the two ends. The CDR3 consists of 14 residues.

The genes are TRBV6-6 and TRBJ1-1, with D hard to call. V dropped 5 bases and J dropped 5 bases, with 9 bases sitting between them. Per the germline V gene, CDR1 is MNHNY and CDR2 is SVGAGI (reference sequence). CDR3 length equals 12 residues. The CDR3 sequence: CASSTTGTEAFF. Here the CDR3 DNA reads TGTGCCAGCAGTACGACGGGGACTGAAGCTTTCTTT.

The chain has TRBV5-4 and TRBJ2-3; TRBD1 matches at 8 bases. The V gene's germline CDR1 is SGHNT and CDR2 YYREEE (reference sequence). V lost 0 bases, J lost 2 bases, and 5 bases stayed unmatched. This CDR3 spans 16 amino acids. DNA of the CDR3: TGTGCCAGCAGCTTGGACAGGGGGACCTACACAGATACGCAGTATTTT. It is translated as CASSLDRGTYTDTQYF.

The chain combines TRBV5-5 with TRBJ2-1; a weak D match, TRBD1 (6 bases). Germline-derived CDR1 and CDR2 are SGHKS and YYEKEE (reference sequence). CDR3 size: 12 residues. V lost 1 base and J 14 bases, leaving 13 bases between the germline ends. The CDR3 region is CASSLWLDREFF. The CDR3 DNA is TGTGCCAGCAGCTTGTGGTTGGACAGAGAGTTCTTC.

The chain links TRBV5-6 to TRBJ2-4, with TRBD1 matching over 7 bases. The CDR3 contains 14 residues. After removal of 4 bases from V and 5 bases from J, the junction contained 6 bases not matched to a gene. The V gene's germline CDR1 is SGHDT and CDR2 YYEEEE. The CDR3 DNA reads TGTGCCAGCAGCCAGGGACAGAAGCAAAACATTCAGTACTTC. It encodes CASSQGQKQNIQYF.

V and J are TRBV27 and TRBJ2-7; D may be TRBD2 (5 bases). Germline V gene data show CDR1 as MNHEY and CDR2 as SMNVEV (reference sequence). The CDR3 spans 21 residues. V was shortened by 1 base and J by 2 bases, with 30 bases between the two germline ends. Here the CDR3 DNA reads TGTGCCAGCAGTTTATGGTCTCCCAAGGTGGGTGGAAGCGGCCCAGCCTACGAGCAGTACTTC. Residues: CASSLWSPKVGGSGPAYEQYF.

This clone came up once. The CDR3 bases are TGTGCCAGCAAGCCAGGGCTTTTAGATACGCAGTATTTT. This gives the protein CASKPGLLDTQYF. The chain carries TRBV6-1 and TRBJ2-3; a weak D match, TRBD1 (5 bases). V was shortened by 7 bases and J by 5 bases, with 13 bases between the two germline ends. The CDR3 runs 13 residues. Germline-derived CDR1 and CDR2 are MNHNS and SASEGT.

The chain combines TRBV5-1 with TRBJ2-3, with 10 positions matching TRBD2. With 3 bases clipped from V and 1 base from J, the junction kept 5 bases outside the gene matches. The CDR3 covers 16 residues. Germline assignment: CDR1 SGHRS and CDR2 YFSETQ. The CDR3 region is CASSSQSGGGTDTQYF. CDR3 nucleotides: TGCGCCAGCAGCTCCCAAAGCGGGGGGGGCACAGATACGCAGTATTTT. Full variable domain (missing parts from reference TRBV5-1 and TRBJ2-3): KAGVTQTPRYLIKTRGQQVTLSCSPISGHRSVSWYQQTPGQGLQFLFEYFSETQRNKGNFPGRFSGRQFSNSRSEMNVSTLELGDSALYLCASSSQSGGGTDTQYFGPGTRLTVL.

This sequence joins TRBV7-2 and TRBJ2-2; TRBD1 agrees at 8 bases. J lost 7 bases, V lost 5 bases, and 6 bases had no gene match. This CDR3 contains 14 residues. Looked up from germline, CDR1 is SGHTA and CDR2 is FQGNSA. In DNA, the CDR3 is TGTGCCAGCAGCCCGACAGGGGCCGGCGGGGAGCTGTTTTTT. This sequence encodes CASSPTGAGGELFF.

This chain links TRBV6-5 with TRBJ2-3, with 9 bases lining up with TRBD1. This CDR3 contains 15 residues. The germline gives CDR1 MNHEY, CDR2 SVGAGI. Trimming cost V 5 bases and J 0 bases; bases outside gene matches: 3. The CDR3 reads CASSTGQGSTDTQYF. DNA of the CDR3: TGTGCCAGCAGTACTGGACAGGGGAGCACAGATACGCAGTATTTT.

This chain uses TRBV6-1 with TRBJ2-7; the match to TRBD1 covers 9 bases. V dropped 4 bases and J dropped 4; count of bases not matched to a gene: 8. The germline V gene encodes CDR1 MNHNS and CDR2 SASEGT. This CDR3 spans 15 amino acids. The CDR3 region is CASSVLADRGYEQYF. As DNA, the CDR3 is TGTGCCAGCAGTGTCCTGGCGGACAGGGGTTACGAGCAGTACTTC.

V usage is TRBV19 and J usage is TRBJ1-1; D is undetermined. Between the trimmed V and J ends, which lost 4 bases and 6 bases, there was a span of 9 bases. Per the germline V gene, CDR1 is LNHDA and CDR2 is SQIVND (reference sequence). This CDR3 has 12 residues. The chain's CDR3 is CASSRGGPEAFF. In DNA form, the CDR3 reads TGTGCCAGTAGTAGGGGAGGTCCTGAAGCTTTCTTT.

This clone was seen a single time. The rearrangement joins TRBV2 to TRBJ2-3; 8 bases align to TRBD1. The CDR3 consists of 17 residues. CDR1 is SNHLY, CDR2 FYNNEI, per germline. Trimming at V came to 3 bases and at J to 0 bases, leaving 8 bases not matched to a gene. The CDR3 protein is CASSDSTTGESTDTQYF. The CDR3 region has the DNA TGTGCCAGCAGTGACTCGACGACAGGGGAGAGCACAGATACGCAGTATTTT.

The chain uses TRBV5-1 and TRBJ2-2; weak D call: TRBD1 (5 bases). The CDR3 has 15 residues. V was trimmed by 2 bases and J by 1 base, leaving 9 bases between them. Per the germline V gene, CDR1 is SGHRS and CDR2 is YFSETQ. CDR3 nucleotides: TGCGCCAGCAGCTTAAGACAGCTGAACACCGGGGAGCTGTTTTTT. Amino acids: CASSLRQLNTGELFF.

The genes are TRBV7-9 and TRBJ1-2, with a weak D call TRBD1 (6 bases). V lost 0 bases and J 0 bases, leaving 14 bases between the germline ends. This CDR3 has 17 residues. CDR1 is SEHNR and CDR2 is FQNEAQ in the germline V gene (reference sequence). The CDR3 nucleotides are TGTGCCAGCAGCTTAGCGAGCCTGACAGGTTCTAACTATGGCTACACCTTC. It codes for CASSLASLTGSNYGYTF.